The present T cell receptor beta chain was sequenced within a study of cytomegalovirus exposure and HLA in healthy donors. Turning to the study itself: Earlier, some 170 million T cells were analyzed, and some 120 million unique TCR beta sequences were found among them.

Researchers ran the PCR with 60 Vbeta and 13 Jbeta primers. The method was immunoSEQ multiplex PCR; TCRdb's version includes in-frame clones alone and lacks a portion of them. Here the sample spans under 150,000 clones, about 78% being singletons. Looked up from germline, CDR1 is MNHNY and CDR2 is SVGAGI (reference sequence). After removal of 6 bases from V and 10 bases from J, the junction contained 12 bases not matched to a gene. The CDR3 extends over 15 amino acids. This clone appeared a few times. What it binds is unknown. The study's findings and limits: A later analysis reportedly found that, within productive TCRs, an Asian-associated ancestry cluster had fewer N-insertions than the mean observed across the roughly 610 donors.

The sequence was obtained from a human donor in good health. The V call is TRBV6-6, the J call TRBJ1-6, with 7 bases fitting TRBD1. Sequences were obtained from PBMCs. CDR3 sequence reads: CASSRTGLQGSPLHF. CDR3 sequence (DNA): TGTGCCAGCAGCCGAACAGGGCTACAGGGGTCACCCCTCCACTTT.